This T cell receptor beta chain is drawn from a study of breast tumors, draining lymph nodes, adjacent tissues. General study findings and limits: Luminal-like breast cancer showed significantly higher tumor–nontumor repertoire similarity than basal-like. Findings are consistent with lymph node origin and intratumoral expansion of most tumor T cells. Tumors had less TCR diversity than lymph nodes, more than nontumor tissue.

The germline V gene encodes CDR1 MNHEY and CDR2 SMNVEV (reference sequence). Trimming cost V 2 bases and J 5 bases, with 9 bases left between them. This CDR3 has 13 residues. This clonotype was counted ten times or more. The antigen remains undetermined. Samples came from axillary lymph nodes draining the breast cancer. TCRdb recomputed calls from the multiplex PCR reads with MiXCR, one row per CDR3 protein. The sample lists about 110,000 distinct CDR3 sequences, more than 30% occurring once. This sequence originates from a female donor with breast cancer. Some clones in this sample may be carry-over from other donors' samples. Sequencing was performed on axillary lymph node tissue. V is TRBV27 and J is TRBJ2-5; possibly TRBD1 for D (5 bases). The CDR3 DNA reads as TGTGCCAGCAGTTTAAGGGGTCGGGAGACCCAGTACTTC. Translating it yields CASSLRGRETQYF.